This T cell receptor (beta chain) was recovered during a study of blood T cell repertoires in COVID-19. Study-wide background: Donors in the United States, Italy and Spain gave samples during acute or convalescent COVID-19. Sample material is recorded as cDNA or gDNA derived from T cells, B-cell-depleted T cells, or PBMCs.

Per the study methods: It was from reference gene primer amplification that nucleated cell counts were estimated. Some clones are missing from TCRdb's copy, which holds only in-frame ones; the method was immunoSEQ multiplex PCR. The D gene and trimming were derived from the DNA, and the V and J assignments and clone size from that table. The sample lists 150,000 to 200,000 clones; approximately 80% were seen once. Germline-derived CDR1 and CDR2 are KGHSY and FQNENV. The CDR3 runs to 15 residues. Trimming took 4 bases from V and 3 from J, leaving 15 bases between them. This clone was counted between two and nine times.

This chain joins TRBV16 and TRBJ1-1; D gene unclear. The sequencing sample was made of peripheral blood. This TCR derives from a man between 60 and 70 years old with acute or convalescent COVID-19. The CDR3 reads CASSPRIGRDTEAFF. The CDR3 DNA sequence: TGTGCCAGCAGCCCTCGGATAGGGAGGGACACTGAAGCTTTCTTT.